Listed here is a single T cell receptor beta chain. Its cognate antigen has yet to be identified. No base qualities exist here, and no much larger clone lies one base off it. The donors were healthy, HIV-negative adults with no recently reported acute infections or vaccinations. Every donor was a Caucasian adult residing in Nashville, Tennessee, USA. Magnetic negative selection was used to enrich CD4+ T cells, after which naive cells were positively selected on CD45RA and the negative fraction became the memory subset. Blood was collected by leukapheresis, and PBMCs were isolated by Ficoll-Histopaque density gradient centrifugation and then cryopreserved in liquid nitrogen vapor phase. Analytical flow cytometry was used to check the purity and quantity of every magnetically sorted T cell population. Each sorted fraction had its genomic DNA isolated and then quantified by UV absorbance on a Nanodrop 2000c.

This sample was taken from a study of shared clonotypes between healthy human individuals (TCRdb year 2020). Regarding the complete study: The cohort included a few men and two women between 18 and 49 years of age. Leukapheresis yielded between about 0.94 and 8.9 billion PBMCs per donor. For each donor, three plates each were used for CD4 naive and CD4 memory, two plates were used for CD8 naive, and one plate was used for CD8 memory. To increase sequencing depth and limit assay-specific biases, different laboratories used diverse techniques to prepare libraries and sequence TCR repertoires. To estimate repertoire size and how much clonotypes are shared between individuals, the study performed deep sequencing of blood TCR repertoires from a few healthy adults. Points the paper makes about the study in general: Pairwise subsampling indicated that sequencing depth was expected to affect the degree of clonotype sharing among donors. Even with the large sequencing depth, rarefaction of the sorted-subset datasets indicated that sequencing was incomplete. Sharing across four donors was observed for around 5% of naive CD4, 3.5% of naive CD8, 2.3% of memory CD4, and around 0.4% of memory CD8 clonotypes. Naive subsets generally had larger estimated clonotype richness than memory subsets. Because the study included only a small number of donors, the genetic and exposure-history diversity represented was limited. Sampling was restricted to blood, and TCR repertoires in tissue are likely to differ from TCR repertoires in blood. Clonotypes shared by all four sorted-subset donors showed higher generation probabilities than non-shared clonotypes.

Using the deep immunoSEQ assay, TCR CDR3 regions were amplified from genomic DNA by multiplex PCR. Genomic DNA extracted from each cell subset was distributed evenly over all wells of several immunoSEQ 96-well plates, and each plate served as one replicate. Each replicate PCR for sorted subsets received around 0.2 ug genomic DNA, equal to tens of thousands of T cell genomes. The purified libraries were quantified using a Qubit 3.0 fluorometer, sized with a Bioanalyzer 2100, and then quantified again using the KAPA Library Quantification kit. Every immunoSEQ 96-well plate was sequenced on a separate single-read 150-cycle Illumina NextSeq 550 flow cell. As for the authors' bioinformatics: Because the immunoSEQ output held only junctional sequences and lacked quality scores, the filtering could not match the filtering applied to full-length reads. To assign V/J genes and CDR3, sequences were annotated against IMGT germline references using PyIR, a Python wrapper for IgBLAST v1.9. Any read was removed if the V/J assignment was weak (E-value above 1e-6), the CDR3 was missing, or the read contained stop codons, out-of-frame junctions, or ambiguous translated residues. V3J clonotypes were defined by identical inferred V gene, J gene, and CDR3 amino acid sequence. The percentage overlap between two repertoires was calculated by dividing the number of shared unique clonotypes by the size of the smaller repertoire. RTK rarefaction, the Chao1 estimator, and Recon v2.1 estimates of unobserved clonotypes were used to assess repertoire richness. Generation probabilities for all TCRbeta clonotypes obtained by the gDNA method from a handful of donors were computed using OLGA. Sourced from immuneACCESS, this table was stored by TCRdb with only in-frame sequences that have V and J called. A share of the clones is absent; for the studies checked, an unresolved V gene accounts for under half, and the remainder has no known explanation. Clonal size and the V and J genes are those of that table, whereas D and trimming came from the DNA. For this sample there are approximately 2,300,000 clones; 85% to 95% appear just once. Approximately 0.4% of the sample goes to the ten largest clones.

The sample taken for sequencing was naive CD4+ T cells from PBMCs. Reading the label with the study, this specimen's cell subset or site is: CD45RA+ positively selected. The sequence derives from a man aged 18 to 30 in good health. Some clones in this sample may be carry-over from other donors' samples.

CDR3 sequence: CASSPLGSGIGFETQYF. The DNA sequence is TGTGCCAGCAGTCCCTTGGGTAGCGGGATTGGTTTTGAGACCCAGTACTTC. The rearrangement joined TRBV27 to TRBJ2-5; 8 bases in between match TRBD2. In the germline V gene (reference sequence), CDR1 corresponds to MNHEY and CDR2 to SMNVEV. The germline V and J ends show losses of 5 bases and 5 bases respectively, and no gene match explains 16 bases of the junction. The CDR3 goes from the cysteine to the phenylalanine over 17 residues. Only the CDR3 DNA is retained, 51 bases long and in frame from the first base.